One T cell receptor beta chain is described in this entry. Its target is not known. This specimen belongs to a study of cytomegalovirus exposure and HLA in healthy donors. General observations from the study: Later analysis showed most CMV-associated TCR beta chains appearing HLA-restricted.

Each donor's status was that of a healthy bone marrow donor. The PCR was carried out with 60 Vbeta primers and 13 Jbeta primers. Method: immunoSEQ multiplex PCR; TCRdb's copy keeps in-frame clones and lacks some. The repertoire has 100,000 to 150,000 clones, around 75% of them found once; the top ten carry approximately 4.8%. Germline loops: CDR1 GTSNPN, CDR2 SVGIG (reference sequence). The CDR3 sequence is 13 residues long. V shed 5 bases, J shed 6 bases, and the junction held 6 bases outside the gene matches. This clonotype was obtained from a man in his sixties in good health and CMV-seropositive. The sequenced sample was PBMCs. V gene TRBV30 combines with J gene TRBJ2-2; 7 nucleotides line up with TRBD2. The CDR3 reads CAWQSGGAGELFF. DNA for the CDR3: TGTGCCTGGCAGTCGGGGGGTGCCGGGGAGCTGTTTTTT. Supplemented by reference TRBV30 and TRBJ2-2, the full variable domain reads SQTIHQWPATLVQPVGSPLSLECTVEGTSNPNLYWYRQAAGRGLQLLFYSVGIGQISSEVPQNLSASRPQDRQFILSSKKLLLSDSGFYLCAWQSGGAGELFFGEGSRLTVL.